This TCR beta chain was found in a study of OX40 agonist ivuxolimab in advanced cancers. The CDR3 covers 17 residues. Germline V gene data show CDR1 as SGDLS and CDR2 as YYNGEE. Trimming took 2 bases from V and 0 from J; bases not matched to a gene: 4. Profiling relied on immunoSEQ multiplex PCR, and the TCRdb table lists in-frame clones only, not all of them. Of approximately 74,000 clones listed, roughly 93% are singletons. This TCR derives from an adult with an advanced solid tumor such as melanoma, head and neck, liver or kidney cancer. V is TRBV9 and J is TRBJ2-2; 10 nucleotides match TRBD2. The sequencing here drew on CD4+ or CD8+ T cells sorted from blood, taken in a trial of the OX40 agonist ivuxolimab. The CDR3 here is CASSVFSGGTNTGELFF. DNA of the CDR3: TGTGCCAGCAGCGTCTTTAGCGGGGGGACGAACACCGGGGAGCTGTTTTTT.